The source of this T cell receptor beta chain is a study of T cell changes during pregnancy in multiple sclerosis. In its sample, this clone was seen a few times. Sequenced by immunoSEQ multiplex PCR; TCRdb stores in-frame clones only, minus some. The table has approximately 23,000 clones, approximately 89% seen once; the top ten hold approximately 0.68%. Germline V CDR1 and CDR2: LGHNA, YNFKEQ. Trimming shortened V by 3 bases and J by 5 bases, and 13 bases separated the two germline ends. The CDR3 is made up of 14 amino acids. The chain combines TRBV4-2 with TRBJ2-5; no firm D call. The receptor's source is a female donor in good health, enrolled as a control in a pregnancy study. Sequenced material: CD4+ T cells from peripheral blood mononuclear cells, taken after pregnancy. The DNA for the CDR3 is TGTGCCAGCAGCCATGGCCCCCTCCCCGAGACCCAGTACTTC. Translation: CASSHGPLPETQYF.